This T cell receptor (beta chain) was identified during a study of radiotherapy plus CTLA-4 blockade in lung cancer (dated by TCRdb to 2017 to 2018). The study in broad terms: Objective responses were observed in 15% to 20% of enrolled patients, and disease control was achieved in 25% to 35%. Points the paper makes about the study in general: Increased serum interferon-beta after radiation, together with early dynamic changes in blood T cell clones, were reported to be the strongest predictors of response. After treatment with radiotherapy and ipilimumab, TCR clones that originated in tumors expanded in peripheral blood.

The germline V gene encodes CDR1 SQVTM and CDR2 ANQGSEA. Clipping removes 6 bases from V and 4 bases from J, with 21 as the unmatched junction base count. Counted from cysteine to phenylalanine, this CDR3 has 18 amino acids. The retained sequence is limited to the CDR3, 54 bases, with the frame set at the first base. Library construction relied on the immunoSEQ multiplex PCR assay. The immuneACCESS repertoire file appears here via TCRdb, limited to in-frame rearrangements. These files lack a portion of the clones; in checked studies, under half of the deficit traces to unresolved V genes, and the cause of the others is not known. The sample contains approximately 72,000 clones, around 80% of them found a single time. Around 7% of the sample is held by the ten biggest clonotypes. Concerning this clone: This clone's antigen is unknown. No per-base quality is available; no much larger clone lies one base away.

In this study, focal radiation therapy paired with CTLA-4 blockade (ipilimumab) was tested in patients who had chemo-refractory metastatic non-small-cell lung cancer. The source of this sequence is a human donor with non-small cell lung cancer who had a complete response to radiotherapy plus ipilimumab. The rearrangement joined TRBV29-1 to TRBJ2-1; the central 7 bases match TRBD2. This material consisted of peripheral blood, taken from a patient treated with radiotherapy plus ipilimumab. The nucleotide sequence reads as follows: TGCAGCGTAGGAATGGGGTCTGGCGGGAGAATTCGTTACAATGAGCAGTTCTTC. The resulting protein is CSVGMGSGGRIRYNEQFF.